Sequencing of this TCR beta chain was carried out in a study of T-cell reconstitution after alpha-beta-depleted transplantation in children (dated by TCRdb to the mid-2010s). General notes on the study: Using TCR repertoire profiling, the study quantitatively followed how T-cell immune reconstitution unfolded in children after TCRalphabeta/CD19-depleted allogeneic hematopoietic cell transplantation. Overall study outcomes, separate from this receptor: The high TCRbeta diversity at day 60 in some patients was ascribed to recipient T cells and intrathymic progenitors that had survived conditioning. Over subsequent months, a decline in hyperexpanded clone frequencies was noted, and after one year, T-cell counts and TCRbeta diversity were mostly ascribed to newly produced T cells. About two months after transplant, the apparently early recovery of alphabetaT-cell counts reportedly depended on just several hundred clones that had expanded rapidly and came from non-depleted graft cells.

The library was produced with PCR. The instrument given in TCRdb is Illumina HiSeq 2500. Molecular barcoding was employed in the preparation of TCR libraries, with unique molecular identifiers being used to normalize TCRbeta repertoire quantification. TCRdb reran the public reads through fastp at Q25 and MiXCR, keeping productive beta chains. One record per CDR3 amino acid sequence lists the most common genes and DNA. This sample lists tens of thousands of distinct CDR3 sequences; around 6.6% were detected once. The top ten clonotypes cover roughly a quarter of the sample. This clonotype has a count of ten or more. It lacks a known antigen. No per-base quality is available; no much larger clone lies one base away. Reading the label with the study, this specimen's time point is: day 60 (about 2 months) after transplantation. The sample's treatment or condition label is to be understood as: allogeneic hematopoietic cell transplantation with graft depleted of TCRalphabeta T cells and CD19 B cells. The children who served as transplant recipients had been given grafts of TCRalphabeta/CD19-depleted allogeneic hematopoietic cells.

The specimen comprised peripheral blood, sampled 60 days after TCRalphabeta/CD19-depleted stem cell transplant. The sequence came from a child under two years old who had a stem cell transplant for acute myeloid leukemia, so the T cells may come from the graft donor.

The nucleotide sequence reads TGTGCCAGTCCGACAGGGGGGGCAGATACGCAGTATTTT. It codes for CASPTGGADTQYF. The V and J genes are TRBV2 and TRBJ2-3, and 9 bases in between align with TRBD1. Taken from cysteine to phenylalanine, the CDR3 has 13 residues. Kept here is only the CDR3 DNA, which spans 39 bases and is read in frame from base 1. Looking up the germline V gene yields CDR1 SNHLY and CDR2 FYNNEI. V loses 9 bases at its end and J loses 4 bases; junction bases beyond the gene matches: 5. Joined to the reference TRBV2 and TRBJ2-3 proteins, this CDR3 gives the full variable domain: EPEVTQTPSHQVTQMGQEVILRCVPISNHLYFYWYRQILGQKVEFLVSFYNNEISEKSEIFDDQFSVERPDGSNFTLKIRSTKLEDSAMYFCASPTGGADTQYFGPGTRLTVL.